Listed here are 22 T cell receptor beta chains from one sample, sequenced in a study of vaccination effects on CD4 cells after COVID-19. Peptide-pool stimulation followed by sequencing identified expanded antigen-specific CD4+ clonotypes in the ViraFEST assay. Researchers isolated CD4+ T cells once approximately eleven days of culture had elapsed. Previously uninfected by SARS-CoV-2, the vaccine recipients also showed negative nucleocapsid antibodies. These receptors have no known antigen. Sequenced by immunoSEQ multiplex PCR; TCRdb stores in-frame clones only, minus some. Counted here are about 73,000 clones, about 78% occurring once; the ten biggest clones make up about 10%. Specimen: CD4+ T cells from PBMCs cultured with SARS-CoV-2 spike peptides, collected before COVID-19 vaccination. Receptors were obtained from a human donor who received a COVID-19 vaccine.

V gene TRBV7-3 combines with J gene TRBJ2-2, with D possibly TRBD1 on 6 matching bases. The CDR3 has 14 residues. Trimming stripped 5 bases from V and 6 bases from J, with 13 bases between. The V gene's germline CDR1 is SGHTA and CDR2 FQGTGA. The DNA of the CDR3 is TGTGCCAGCAGCCCCTCGGGACAAGCCGGGGAGCTGTTTTTT. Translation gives CASSPSGQAGELFF.

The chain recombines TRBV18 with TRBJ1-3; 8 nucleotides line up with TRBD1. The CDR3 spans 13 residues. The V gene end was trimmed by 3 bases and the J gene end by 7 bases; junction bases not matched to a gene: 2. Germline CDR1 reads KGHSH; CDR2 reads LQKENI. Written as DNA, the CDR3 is TGTGCCAGCTCACCGGGACAGGTCAACACCATATATTTT. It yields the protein CASSPGQVNTIYF.

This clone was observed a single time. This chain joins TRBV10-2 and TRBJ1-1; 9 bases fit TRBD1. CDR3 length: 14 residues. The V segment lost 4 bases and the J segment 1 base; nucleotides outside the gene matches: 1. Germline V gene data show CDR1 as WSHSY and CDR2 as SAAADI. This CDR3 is CASSGTGANTEAFF. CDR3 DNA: TGCGCCAGCAGTGGGACAGGGGCGAACACTGAAGCTTTCTTT.

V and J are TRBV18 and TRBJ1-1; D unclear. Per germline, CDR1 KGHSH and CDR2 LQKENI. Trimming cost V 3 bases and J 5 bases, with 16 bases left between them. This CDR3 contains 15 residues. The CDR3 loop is CASSPGVAALTEAFF. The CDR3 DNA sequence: TGTGCCAGCTCACCCGGCGTGGCAGCACTAACTGAAGCTTTCTTT.

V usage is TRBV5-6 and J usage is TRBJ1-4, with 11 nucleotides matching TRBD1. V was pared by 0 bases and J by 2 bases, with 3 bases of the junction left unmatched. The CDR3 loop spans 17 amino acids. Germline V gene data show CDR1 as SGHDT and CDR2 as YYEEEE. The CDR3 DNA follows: TGTGCCAGCAGCTTGGTCCGGACAGGGGGCACTAATGAAAAACTGTTTTTT. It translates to CASSLVRTGGTNEKLFF.

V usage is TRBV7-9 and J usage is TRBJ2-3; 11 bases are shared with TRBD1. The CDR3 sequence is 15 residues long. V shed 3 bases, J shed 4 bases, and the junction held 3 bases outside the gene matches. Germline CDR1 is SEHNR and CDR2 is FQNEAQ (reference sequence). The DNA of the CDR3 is TGTGCCAGCAGCTTCGGGACAGGGGGGTCAGATACGCAGTATTTT. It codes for CASSFGTGGSDTQYF.

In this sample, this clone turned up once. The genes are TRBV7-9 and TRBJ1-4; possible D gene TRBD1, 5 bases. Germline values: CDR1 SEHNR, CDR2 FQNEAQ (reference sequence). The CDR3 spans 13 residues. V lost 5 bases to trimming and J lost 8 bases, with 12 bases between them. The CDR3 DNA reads TGTGCCAGCAGCCCCTCAGGACAAGAAAAACTGTTTTTT. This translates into CASSPSGQEKLFF.

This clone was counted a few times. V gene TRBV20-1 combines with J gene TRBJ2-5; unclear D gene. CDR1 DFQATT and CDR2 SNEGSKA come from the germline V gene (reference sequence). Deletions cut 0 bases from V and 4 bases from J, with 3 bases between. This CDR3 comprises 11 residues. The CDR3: CSAREGETQYF. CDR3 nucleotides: TGCAGTGCTAGAGAAGGAGAGACCCAGTACTTC.

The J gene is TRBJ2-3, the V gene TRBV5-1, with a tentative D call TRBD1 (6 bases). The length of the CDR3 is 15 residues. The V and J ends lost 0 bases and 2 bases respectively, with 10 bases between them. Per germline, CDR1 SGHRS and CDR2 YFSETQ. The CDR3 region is CASSLDRADTDTQYF. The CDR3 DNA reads TGCGCCAGCAGCTTGGACAGGGCAGACACAGATACGCAGTATTTT.

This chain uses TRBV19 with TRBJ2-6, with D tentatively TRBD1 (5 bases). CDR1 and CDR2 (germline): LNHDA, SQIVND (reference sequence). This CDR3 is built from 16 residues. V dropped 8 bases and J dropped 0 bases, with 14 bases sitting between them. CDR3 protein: CASRTRDRSGANVLTF. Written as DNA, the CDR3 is TGTGCCAGTCGGACAAGAGACCGCTCTGGGGCCAACGTCCTGACTTTC.

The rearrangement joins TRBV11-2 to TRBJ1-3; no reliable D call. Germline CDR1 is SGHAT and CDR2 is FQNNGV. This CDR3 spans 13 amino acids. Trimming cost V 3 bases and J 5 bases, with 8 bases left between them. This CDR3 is CASSFGPRNTIYF. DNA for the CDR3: TGTGCCAGCAGCTTCGGACCGCGAAACACCATATATTTT. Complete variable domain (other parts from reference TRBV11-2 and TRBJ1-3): EAGVAQSPRYKIIEKRQSVAFWCNPISGHATLYWYQQILGQGPKLLIQFQNNGVVDDSQLPKDRFSAERLKGVDSTLKIQPAKLEDSAVYLCASSFGPRNTIYFGEGSWLTVV.

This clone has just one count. The CDR3 nucleotides are TGTGCCAGCAGTATCTTAGGAGGTCAGCCCCAGCATTTT. This encodes CASSILGGQPQHF. The chain combines TRBV6-5 with TRBJ1-5, with D unresolved. From germline, CDR1 is MNHEY and CDR2 SVGAGI. This CDR3 spans 13 amino acids. The V and J ends lost 5 bases and 6 bases respectively, with 11 bases between them.

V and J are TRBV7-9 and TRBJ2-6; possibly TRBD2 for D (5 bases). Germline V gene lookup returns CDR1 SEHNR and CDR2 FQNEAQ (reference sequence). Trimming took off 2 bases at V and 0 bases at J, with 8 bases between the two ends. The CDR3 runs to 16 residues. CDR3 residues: CASSLNGVSGANVLTF. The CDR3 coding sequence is TGTGCCAGCAGCTTAAACGGGGTCTCTGGGGCCAACGTCCTGACTTTC.

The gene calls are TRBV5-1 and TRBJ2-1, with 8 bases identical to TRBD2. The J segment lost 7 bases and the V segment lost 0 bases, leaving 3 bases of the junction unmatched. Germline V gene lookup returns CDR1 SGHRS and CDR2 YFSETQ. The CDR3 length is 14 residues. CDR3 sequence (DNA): TGCGCCAGCAGCTTGGCGGGGGGGAGAAATGAGCAGTTCTTC. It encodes CASSLAGGRNEQFF.

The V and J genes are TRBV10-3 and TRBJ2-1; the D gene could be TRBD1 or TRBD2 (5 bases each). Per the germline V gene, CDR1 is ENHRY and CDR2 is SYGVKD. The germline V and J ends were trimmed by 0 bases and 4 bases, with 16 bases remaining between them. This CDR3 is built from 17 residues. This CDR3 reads CAISESNQGPFYNEQFF. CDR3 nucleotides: TGTGCCATCAGTGAGTCGAACCAGGGACCATTTTACAATGAGCAGTTCTTC.

CDR3 amino acids: CASSSTTEETQYF. CDR3 bases: TGCGCCAGCAGCTCAACCACAGAAGAGACCCAGTACTTC. The chain carries TRBV5-1 and TRBJ2-5, with D uncertain. Trimming left V 3 bases short and J 3 bases short, with 9 bases between. This CDR3 is 13 amino acids long. Germline V gene data show CDR1 as SGHRS and CDR2 as YFSETQ.

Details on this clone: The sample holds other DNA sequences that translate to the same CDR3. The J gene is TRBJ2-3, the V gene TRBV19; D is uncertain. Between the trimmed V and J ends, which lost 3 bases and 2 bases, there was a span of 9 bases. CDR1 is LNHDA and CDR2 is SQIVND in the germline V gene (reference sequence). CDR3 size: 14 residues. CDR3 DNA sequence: TGTGCCAGTAGTATTGGTACAGTCACAGATACGCAGTATTTT. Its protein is CASSIGTVTDTQYF.

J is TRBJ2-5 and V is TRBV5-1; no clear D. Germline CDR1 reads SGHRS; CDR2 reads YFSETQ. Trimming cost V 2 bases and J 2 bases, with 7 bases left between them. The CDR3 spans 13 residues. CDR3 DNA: TGCGCCAGCAGCTTCTCACCTCAAGAGACCCAGTACTTC. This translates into CASSFSPQETQYF.

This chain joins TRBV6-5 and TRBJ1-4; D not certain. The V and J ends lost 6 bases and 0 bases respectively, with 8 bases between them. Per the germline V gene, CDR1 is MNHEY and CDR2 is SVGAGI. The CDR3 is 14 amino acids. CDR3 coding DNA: TGTGCCAGCAGGGATGACGCAACTAATGAAAAACTGTTTTTT. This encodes CASRDDATNEKLFF.

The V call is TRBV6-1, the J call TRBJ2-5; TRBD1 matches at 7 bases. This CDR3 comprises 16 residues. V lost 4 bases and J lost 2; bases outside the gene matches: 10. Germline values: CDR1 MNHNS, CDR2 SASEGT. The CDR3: CASSAQGPYPQETQYF. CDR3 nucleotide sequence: TGTGCCAGCAGTGCACAGGGGCCCTACCCTCAAGAGACCCAGTACTTC.

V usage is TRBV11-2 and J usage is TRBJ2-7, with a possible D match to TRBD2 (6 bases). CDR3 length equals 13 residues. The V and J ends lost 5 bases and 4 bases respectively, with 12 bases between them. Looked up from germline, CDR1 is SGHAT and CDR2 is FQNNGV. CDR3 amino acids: CASSPLRGYEQYV. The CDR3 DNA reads TGTGCCAGCAGCCCCCTCCGGGGGTACGAGCAGTACGTC.

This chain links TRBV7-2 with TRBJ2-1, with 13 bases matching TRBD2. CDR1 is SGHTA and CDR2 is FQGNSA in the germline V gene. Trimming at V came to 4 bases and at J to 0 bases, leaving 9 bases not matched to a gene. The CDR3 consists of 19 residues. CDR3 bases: TGTGCCAGCAGCTCAAAATTAGGACTAGCGGGGGACTCCTACAATGAGCAGTTCTTC. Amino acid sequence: CASSSKLGLAGDSYNEQFF.